This entry describes one T cell receptor beta chain. Its antigen is not known. Healthy bone marrow donors formed the donor group. PCR employed 60 Vbeta and 13 Jbeta primers. The method was immunoSEQ multiplex PCR; TCRdb's version includes in-frame clones alone and lacks a portion of them. The table includes some 150,000 clones, less than 85% detected once. This specimen belongs to a study of cytomegalovirus exposure and HLA in healthy donors. Overall study context: Clustering assigned about four fifths of the approximately 370 genotyped donors to the Caucasian-associated ancestry cluster.

Study-wide results and limits: Indistinguishable V segments such as TRBV6-2 and TRBV6-3 were excluded.

The junction had 5 bases not matched to a gene; V was cut back by 2 bases and J by 2 bases. The germline V gene has CDR1 GTSNPN and CDR2 SVGIG (reference sequence). CDR3 length equals 14 residues. The source of this sequence is a man aged 35-49 years in good health and CMV-seronegative. Sequenced input: PBMCs. V is TRBV30 and J is TRBJ1-2; the match to TRBD1 covers 7 bases. The CDR3 DNA reads TGTGCCTGGAGTACGACGACAGGGAACTATGGCTACACCTTC. Protein product: CAWSTTTGNYGYTF.